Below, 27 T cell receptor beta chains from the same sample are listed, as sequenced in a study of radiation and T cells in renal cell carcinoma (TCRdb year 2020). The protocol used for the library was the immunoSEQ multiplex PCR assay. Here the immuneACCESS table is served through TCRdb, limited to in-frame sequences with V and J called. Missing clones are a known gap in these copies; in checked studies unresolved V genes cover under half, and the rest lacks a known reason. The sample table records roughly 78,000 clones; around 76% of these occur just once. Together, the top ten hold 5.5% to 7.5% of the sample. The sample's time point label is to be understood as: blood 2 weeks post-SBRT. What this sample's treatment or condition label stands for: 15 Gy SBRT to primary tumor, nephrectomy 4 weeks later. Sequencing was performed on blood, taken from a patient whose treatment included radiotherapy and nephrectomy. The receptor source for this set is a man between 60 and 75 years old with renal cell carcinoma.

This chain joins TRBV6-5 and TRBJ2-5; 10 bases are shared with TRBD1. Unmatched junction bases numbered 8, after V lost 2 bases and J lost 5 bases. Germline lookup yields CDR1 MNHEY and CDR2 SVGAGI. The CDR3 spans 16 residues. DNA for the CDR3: TGTGCCAGCAGTTACGTGACAGGGGGCGGAGGGGAGACCCAGTACTTC. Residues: CASSYVTGGGGETQYF.

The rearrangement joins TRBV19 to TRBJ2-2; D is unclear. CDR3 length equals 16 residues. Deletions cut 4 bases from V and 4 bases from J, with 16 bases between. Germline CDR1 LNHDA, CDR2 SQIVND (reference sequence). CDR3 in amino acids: CASSTGPAQPTGELFF. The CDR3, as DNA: TGTGCCAGTAGTACCGGTCCAGCCCAACCCACCGGGGAGCTGTTTTTT. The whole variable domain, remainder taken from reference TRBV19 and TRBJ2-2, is DGGITQSPKYLFRKEGQNVTLSCEQNLNHDAMYWYRQDPGQGLRLIYYSQIVNDFQKGDIAEGYSVSREKKESFPLTVTSAQKNPTAFYLCASSTGPAQPTGELFFGEGSRLTVL.

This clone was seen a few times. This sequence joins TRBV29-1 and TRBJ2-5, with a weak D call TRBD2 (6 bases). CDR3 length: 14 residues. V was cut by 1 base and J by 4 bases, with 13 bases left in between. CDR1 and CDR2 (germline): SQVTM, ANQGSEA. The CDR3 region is CSVEGASARETQYF. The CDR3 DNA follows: TGCAGCGTTGAAGGTGCTAGCGCAAGAGAGACCCAGTACTTC.

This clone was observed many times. CDR3 in amino acids: CAWSPSGDQPQHF. The CDR3 region has the DNA TGTGCCTGGAGTCCCTCAGGGGACCAGCCCCAGCATTTT. The chain uses TRBV30 and TRBJ1-5; D might be TRBD1 (6 bases). V shed 2 bases and J shed 7 bases, with 12 bases lying between them. The CDR3 is 13 residues long. Germline assignment: CDR1 GTSNPN and CDR2 SVGIG (reference sequence).

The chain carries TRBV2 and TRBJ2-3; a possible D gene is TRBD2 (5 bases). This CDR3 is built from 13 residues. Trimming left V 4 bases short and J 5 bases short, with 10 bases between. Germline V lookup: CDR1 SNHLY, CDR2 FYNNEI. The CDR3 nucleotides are TGTGCCAGCAGTGCCGGACGGGGAGATACGCAGTATTTT. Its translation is CASSAGRGDTQYF.

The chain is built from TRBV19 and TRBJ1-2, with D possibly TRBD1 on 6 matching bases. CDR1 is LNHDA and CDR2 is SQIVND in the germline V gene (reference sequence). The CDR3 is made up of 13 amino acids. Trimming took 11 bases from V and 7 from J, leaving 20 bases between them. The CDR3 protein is CASKRGGNRGYTF. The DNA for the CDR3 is TGTGCCTCAAAGAGAGGGGGGAACCGTGGCTACACCTTC.

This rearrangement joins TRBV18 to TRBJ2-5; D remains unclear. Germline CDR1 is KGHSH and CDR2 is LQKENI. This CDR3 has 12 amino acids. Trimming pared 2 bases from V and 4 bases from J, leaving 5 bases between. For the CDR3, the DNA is TGTGCCAGCTCACCAAAGGGAGAGACCCAGTACTTC. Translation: CASSPKGETQYF. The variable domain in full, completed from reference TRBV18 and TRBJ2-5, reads NAGVMQNPRHLVRRRGQEARLRCSPMKGHSHVYWYRQLPEEGLKFMVYLQKENIIDESGMPKERFSAEFPKEGPSILRIQQVVRGDSAAYFCASSPKGETQYFGPGTRLLVL.

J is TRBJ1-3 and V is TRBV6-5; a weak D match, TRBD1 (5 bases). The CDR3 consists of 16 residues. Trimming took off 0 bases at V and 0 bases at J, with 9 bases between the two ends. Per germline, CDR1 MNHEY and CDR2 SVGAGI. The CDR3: CASSYSAGLSGNTIYF. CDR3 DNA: TGTGCCAGCAGTTACTCTGCGGGACTCTCTGGAAACACCATATATTTT.

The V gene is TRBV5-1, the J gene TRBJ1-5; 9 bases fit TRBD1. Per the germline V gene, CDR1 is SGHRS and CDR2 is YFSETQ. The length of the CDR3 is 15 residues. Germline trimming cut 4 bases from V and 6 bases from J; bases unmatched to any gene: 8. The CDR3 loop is CASSTGQGSGQPQHF. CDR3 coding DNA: TGCGCCAGCAGCACGGGACAGGGTTCGGGTCAGCCCCAGCATTTT.

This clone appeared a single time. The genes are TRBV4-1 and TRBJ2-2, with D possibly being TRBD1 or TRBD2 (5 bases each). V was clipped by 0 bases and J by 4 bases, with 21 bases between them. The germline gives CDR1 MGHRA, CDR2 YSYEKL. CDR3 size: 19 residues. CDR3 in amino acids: CASSQESWDVAQGTGELFF. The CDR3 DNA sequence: TGCGCCAGCAGCCAAGAGTCCTGGGACGTAGCGCAGGGCACCGGGGAGCTGTTTTTT.

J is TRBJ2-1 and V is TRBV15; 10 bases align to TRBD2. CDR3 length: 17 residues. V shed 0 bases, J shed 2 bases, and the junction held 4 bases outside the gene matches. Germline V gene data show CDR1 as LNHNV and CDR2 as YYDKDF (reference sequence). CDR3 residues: CATSRDLAGGTYNEQFF. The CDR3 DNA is TGTGCCACCAGCAGAGATTTAGCGGGAGGAACCTACAATGAGCAGTTCTTC.

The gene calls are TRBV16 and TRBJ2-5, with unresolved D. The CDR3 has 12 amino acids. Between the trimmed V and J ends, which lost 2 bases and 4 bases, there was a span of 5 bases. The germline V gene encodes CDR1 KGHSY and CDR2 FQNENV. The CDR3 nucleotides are TGTGCCAGCAGCCAACTTCTAGAGACCCAGTACTTC. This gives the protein CASSQLLETQYF.

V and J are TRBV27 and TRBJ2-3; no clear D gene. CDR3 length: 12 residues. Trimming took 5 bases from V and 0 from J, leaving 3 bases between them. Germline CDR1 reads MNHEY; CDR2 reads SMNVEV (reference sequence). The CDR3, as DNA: TGTGCCAGCAGTGACAGCACAGATACGCAGTATTTT. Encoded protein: CASSDSTDTQYF.

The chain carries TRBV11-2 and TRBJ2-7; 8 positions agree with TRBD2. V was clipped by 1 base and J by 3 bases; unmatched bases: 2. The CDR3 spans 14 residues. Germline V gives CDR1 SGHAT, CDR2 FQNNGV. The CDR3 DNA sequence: TGTGCCAGCAGCTTAGTGGCGGGAGGCTACGAGCAGTACTTC. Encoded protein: CASSLVAGGYEQYF.

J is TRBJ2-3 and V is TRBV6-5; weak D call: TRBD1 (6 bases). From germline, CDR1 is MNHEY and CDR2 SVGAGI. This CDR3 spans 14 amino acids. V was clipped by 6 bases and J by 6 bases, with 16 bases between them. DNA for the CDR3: TGTGCCAGCAGGTCGGGCAGGGGAGAGGATACGCAGTATTTT. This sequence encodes CASRSGRGEDTQYF.

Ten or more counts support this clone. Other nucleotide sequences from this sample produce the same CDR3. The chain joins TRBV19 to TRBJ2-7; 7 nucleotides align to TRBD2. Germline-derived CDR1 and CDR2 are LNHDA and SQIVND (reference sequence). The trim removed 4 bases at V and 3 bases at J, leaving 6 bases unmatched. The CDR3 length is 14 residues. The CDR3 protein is CASSTPGLSYEQYF. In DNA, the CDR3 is TGTGCCAGTAGTACCCCGGGACTAAGCTACGAGCAGTACTTC.

For the CDR3, the DNA is TGTGCCAGCAGGCCGACGACAGGGTCTTCCTACGAGCAGTACTTC. Translation gives CASRPTTGSSYEQYF. This chain uses TRBV28 with TRBJ2-7; the match to TRBD1 covers 7 bases. V lost 6 bases and J lost 1; bases outside the gene matches: 9. The CDR3 runs 15 residues. Germline V CDR1 and CDR2: MDHEN, SYDVKM.

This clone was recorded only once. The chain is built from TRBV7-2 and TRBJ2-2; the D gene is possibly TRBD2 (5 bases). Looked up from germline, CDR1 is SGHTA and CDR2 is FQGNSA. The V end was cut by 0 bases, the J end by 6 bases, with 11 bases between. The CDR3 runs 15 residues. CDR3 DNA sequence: TGTGCCAGCAGCTTAGCGACCGGGCGGGCCGGGGAGCTGTTTTTT. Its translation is CASSLATGRAGELFF. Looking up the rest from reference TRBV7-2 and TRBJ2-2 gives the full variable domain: GAGVSQSPSNKVTEKGKDVELRCDPISGHTALYWYRQSLGQGLEFLIYFQGNSAPDKSGLPSDRFSAERTGGSVSTLTIQRTQQEDSAVYLCASSLATGRAGELFFGEGSRLTVL.

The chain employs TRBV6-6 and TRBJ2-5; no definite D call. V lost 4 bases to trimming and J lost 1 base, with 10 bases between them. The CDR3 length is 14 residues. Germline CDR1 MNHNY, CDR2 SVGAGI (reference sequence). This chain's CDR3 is CASSSPGSQETQYF. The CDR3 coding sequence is TGTGCCAGCAGTTCTCCTGGGTCCCAAGAGACCCAGTACTTC.

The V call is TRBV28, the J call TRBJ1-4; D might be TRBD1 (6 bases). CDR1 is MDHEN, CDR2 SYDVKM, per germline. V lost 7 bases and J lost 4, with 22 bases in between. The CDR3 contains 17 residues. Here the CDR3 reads CASISGEGRGFNEKLFF. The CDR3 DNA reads TGTGCCAGCATCTCCGGTGAGGGGAGGGGGTTTAATGAAAAACTGTTTTTT.

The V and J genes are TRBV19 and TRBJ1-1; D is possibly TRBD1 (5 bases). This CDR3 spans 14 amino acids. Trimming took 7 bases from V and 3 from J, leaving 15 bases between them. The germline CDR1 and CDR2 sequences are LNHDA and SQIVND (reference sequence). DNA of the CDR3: TGTGCCAGTATGAGGCCAGGGATGGACACTGAAGCTTTCTTT. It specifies CASMRPGMDTEAFF.

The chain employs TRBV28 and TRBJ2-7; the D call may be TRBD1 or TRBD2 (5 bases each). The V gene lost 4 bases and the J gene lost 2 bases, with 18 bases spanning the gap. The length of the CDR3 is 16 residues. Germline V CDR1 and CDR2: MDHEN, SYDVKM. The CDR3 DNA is TGTGCCAGCAGTTACTCCGGGCCCCGAGGGGCCTACGAGCAGTACTTC. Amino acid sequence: CASSYSGPRGAYEQYF.

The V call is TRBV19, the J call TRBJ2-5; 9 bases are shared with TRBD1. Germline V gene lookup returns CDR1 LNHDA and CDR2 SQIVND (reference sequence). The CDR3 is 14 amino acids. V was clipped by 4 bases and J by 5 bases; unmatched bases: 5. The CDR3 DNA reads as TGTGCCAGTAGTACCGACAGGGGGAAGGAGACCCAGTACTTC. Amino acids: CASSTDRGKETQYF.

CDR3: CASSRDRGPNTEAFF. The CDR3 DNA sequence: TGTGCCAGCAGCCGGGACAGGGGGCCGAACACTGAAGCTTTCTTT. J is TRBJ1-1 and V is TRBV7-3; 12 positions match TRBD1. CDR1 is SGHTA, CDR2 FQGTGA, per germline. The length of the CDR3 is 15 residues. Trimming cost V 5 bases and J 1 base; bases outside gene matches: 2.

The CDR3 spells CASSLDRPTQYF. DNA of the CDR3: TGTGCCAGCAGCTTAGACAGGCCTACCCAGTACTTC. V usage is TRBV7-2 and J usage is TRBJ2-5; tentative D call: TRBD1 (5 bases). The CDR3 spans 12 residues. In germline, CDR1 is SGHTA, CDR2 FQGNSA. Trimming stripped 1 base from V and 8 bases from J, with 8 bases between.

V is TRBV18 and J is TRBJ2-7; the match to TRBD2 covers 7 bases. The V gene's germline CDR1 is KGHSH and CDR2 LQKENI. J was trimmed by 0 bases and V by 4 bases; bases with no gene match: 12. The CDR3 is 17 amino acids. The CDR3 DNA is TGTGCCAGCTCACGGGCGCGGGAGAGTGACCTCTCCTACGAGCAGTACTTC. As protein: CASSRARESDLSYEQYF.

Here the CDR3 reads CASSFSSGSLAGRADTQYF. DNA of the CDR3: TGTGCCAGCAGCTTCTCTAGCGGGAGTTTAGCCGGACGTGCAGATACGCAGTATTTT. The chain uses TRBV11-2 and TRBJ2-3; TRBD2 matches 10 bases. V lost 3 bases and J lost 4; bases outside the gene matches: 16. The length of the CDR3 is 19 residues. The germline CDR1 and CDR2 sequences are SGHAT and FQNNGV.